The 26 T cell receptor beta chains below all came from one sample that was sequenced in a study of T-cell reconstitution after alpha-beta-depleted transplantation in children. Unique molecular identifiers were incorporated during preparation of the TCRbeta library. One entry per CDR3 protein, called by TCRdb with MiXCR from the PCR reads. The sample shows around 800,000 distinct CDR3 sequences, roughly 15% of them seen only once. The material sequenced was PBMCs, mostly from graft donor cells, taken 360 days after TCRalphabeta/CD19-depleted stem cell transplant. Source of these receptors: a male patient between 5 and 17 years old who had a stem cell transplant for acute lymphoblastic leukemia, so the T cells may come from the graft donor.

This clonotype has a handful of counts. This chain links TRBV27 with TRBJ2-7, with D possibly matching TRBD1 (5 bases). Trimming removed 6 bases at V and 2 bases at J, with 11 bases between. CDR3 length equals 13 residues. Looked up from germline, CDR1 is MNHEY and CDR2 is SMNVEV (reference sequence). The CDR3 here is CASSLQVAYEQYF. The CDR3 DNA reads as TGTGCCAGCAGCTTACAGGTAGCCTACGAGCAGTACTTC.

The sample holds a few counts of this clonotype. V usage is TRBV29-1 and J usage is TRBJ1-1; D gene unclear. Germline V gene lookup returns CDR1 SQVTM and CDR2 ANQGSEA. This CDR3 has 11 residues. The germline V and J ends were trimmed by 4 bases and 0 bases, with 3 bases remaining between them. The CDR3 bases are TGCAGCGTTGCAGTGAACACTGAAGCTTTCTTT. Protein sequence: CSVAVNTEAFF.

This rearrangement joins TRBV7-9 to TRBJ2-1, with D possibly matching TRBD2 (5 bases). The V and J ends lost 3 bases and 6 bases respectively, with 21 bases between them. CDR3 length equals 17 residues. The germline CDR1 and CDR2 sequences are SEHNR and FQNEAQ (reference sequence). CDR3 bases: TGTGCCAGCAGCTTTTATACGCTAGCAGAAATGGGCAATGAGCAGTTCTTC. Translated: CASSFYTLAEMGNEQFF.

This clonotype was counted once. The chain recombines TRBV7-9 with TRBJ2-7, with D possibly being TRBD2 (7 bases). The CDR3 is made up of 17 amino acids. CDR1 and CDR2 from the germline V gene are SEHNR and FQNEAQ (reference sequence). The ends were cut back, 1 base at V and 2 bases at J, with 18 bases in the middle. The CDR3 sequence: CASSLGGGGSRTYEQYF. The CDR3 bases are TGTGCCAGCAGCTTAGGTGGGGGGGGCAGCCGCACCTACGAGCAGTACTTC.

The rearrangement joins TRBV5-1 to TRBJ2-3, with 7 bases lining up with TRBD2. The CDR3 loop spans 15 amino acids. Looked up from germline, CDR1 is SGHRS and CDR2 is YFSETQ. V lost 4 bases and J lost 1; bases outside the gene matches: 6. This CDR3 reads CASSHTSGGTDTQYF. CDR3 DNA: TGCGCCAGCAGCCACACAAGCGGGGGCACAGATACGCAGTATTTT.

The chain has TRBV27 and TRBJ2-3; 11 bases fit TRBD2. Trimming at V came to 5 bases and at J to 4 bases, leaving 11 bases not matched to a gene. This CDR3 region has 17 residues. CDR1 and CDR2 (germline): MNHEY, SMNVEV (reference sequence). CDR3 protein: CASSPFPLSGRADTQYF. The CDR3 region has the DNA TGTGCCAGCAGTCCATTCCCCCTTAGCGGGAGGGCAGATACGCAGTATTTT.

This chain uses TRBV20-1 with TRBJ2-7; 9 bases fit TRBD1. The junction had 12 bases not matched to a gene; V was cut back by 3 bases and J by 3 bases. Germline V CDR1 and CDR2: DFQATT, SNEGSKA (reference sequence). The CDR3 has 16 amino acids. For the CDR3, the DNA is TGCAGTGCTAGGGATACCGGGACAGGGATCTTCTACGAGCAGTACTTC. Translation gives CSARDTGTGIFYEQYF.

The V gene is TRBV5-6, the J gene TRBJ2-1, with D possibly matching TRBD2 (5 bases). Trimming removed 4 bases at V and 7 bases at J, with 18 bases between. There are 15 residues in the CDR3. Germline V gives CDR1 SGHDT, CDR2 YYEEEE. The CDR3 sequence: CASSPPYGNANEQFF. As DNA, the CDR3 is TGTGCCAGCAGCCCTCCTTACGGGAATGCGAATGAGCAGTTCTTC.

This sequence joins TRBV5-1 and TRBJ2-1, with 11 bases identical to TRBD2. Unmatched junction bases numbered 4, after V lost 1 base and J lost 10 bases. The CDR3 totals 14 residues. The germline V gene has CDR1 SGHRS and CDR2 YFSETQ. The CDR3 spells CASSLMASGREQFF. CDR3 nucleotides: TGCGCCAGCAGCTTGATGGCTAGCGGGAGGGAGCAGTTCTTC.

The V gene is TRBV7-3, the J gene TRBJ2-3, with D tentatively TRBD2 (5 bases). V was shortened by 2 bases and J by 0 bases, with 18 bases between the two germline ends. This CDR3 region has 18 residues. CDR1 and CDR2 (germline): SGHTA, FQGTGA. The CDR3 DNA reads TGTGCCAGCAGCTTACGTCCCACTAGAGTCTCTAGCACAGATACGCAGTATTTT. It encodes CASSLRPTRVSSTDTQYF.

J is TRBJ2-7 and V is TRBV27, with D tentatively TRBD1 (8 bases). Germline V gives CDR1 MNHEY, CDR2 SMNVEV (reference sequence). This CDR3 is 15 amino acids long. The V end was cut by 1 base, the J end by 2 bases, with 12 bases between. CDR3 residues: CASSLYRGGTYEQYF. CDR3 nucleotide sequence: TGTGCCAGCAGTTTATACAGGGGGGGCACCTACGAGCAGTACTTC.

This clonotype came up many times. V usage is TRBV20-1 and J usage is TRBJ1-5; D call uncertain. Trimming removed 1 base at V and 0 bases at J, with 10 bases between. The CDR3 is made up of 15 amino acids. CDR1 DFQATT and CDR2 SNEGSKA come from the germline V gene (reference sequence). The CDR3 coding sequence is TGCAGTGCTAGAGTAACGGCCTATAGCAATCAGCCCCAGCATTTT. This gives the protein CSARVTAYSNQPQHF.

About this clonotype: Compared with germline, one end of the junction differs, possibly owing to a read error. The rearrangement links TRBV29-1 to TRBJ2-7; TRBD1 agrees at 7 bases. This CDR3 comprises 11 residues. Germline V gives CDR1 SQVTM, CDR2 ANQGSEA. CDR3 sequence reads: CSVENRDSRSF. The CDR3 bases are TGCAGCGTTGAAAACCGGGACAGTCGCTCCTTC.

V gene TRBV10-3 combines with J gene TRBJ1-1, with TRBD1 matching over 7 bases. The CDR3 extends over 14 amino acids. J gave up 2 bases and V 6 bases, and 6 bases lay outside the gene matches. Germline assignment: CDR1 ENHRY and CDR2 SYGVKD. CDR3 sequence: CAIREGQINTEAFF. The CDR3 DNA sequence: TGTGCCATCAGGGAGGGACAGATTAACACTGAAGCTTTCTTT.

The J gene is TRBJ1-2, the V gene TRBV6-1; no clear D. The CDR3 extends over 13 amino acids. The ends were cut back, 1 base at V and 4 bases at J, with 7 bases in the middle. The germline V gene has CDR1 MNHNS and CDR2 SASEGT. The CDR3 region has the DNA TGTGCCAGCAGTGAAGTGAGGGCCTATGGCTACACCTTC. It translates to CASSEVRAYGYTF.

The gene calls are TRBV6-5 and TRBJ2-1; TRBD2 matches at 11 bases. This CDR3 comprises 16 residues. Germline values: CDR1 MNHEY, CDR2 SVGAGI. The ends lost 2 bases at V and 8 bases at J; junction bases unmatched: 8. The chain's CDR3 is CASSYAGTSGSYEQFF. CDR3 DNA: TGTGCCAGCAGTTACGCCGGCACTAGCGGGAGCTATGAGCAGTTCTTC.

The rearrangement uses TRBV29-1 and TRBJ1-2; maybe TRBD1 (5 bases). The CDR3 totals 14 residues. Trimming pared 3 bases from V and 7 bases from J, leaving 18 bases between. CDR1 is SQVTM and CDR2 is ANQGSEA in the germline V gene. The CDR3 DNA follows: TGCAGCGTTGAGGGGGGGGATTTGGGAAGTGGCTACACCTTC. Its protein is CSVEGGDLGSGYTF.

This chain links TRBV4-1 with TRBJ1-2, with TRBD1 matching 7 bases. With 4 bases clipped from V and 1 base from J, the junction kept 6 bases outside the gene matches. This CDR3 spans 15 amino acids. Germline V CDR1 and CDR2: MGHRA, YSYEKL. CDR3 nucleotides: TGCGCCAGCAGCCCCGACGGACAGGTTAACTATGGCTACACCTTC. It encodes CASSPDGQVNYGYTF.

This clonotype has a handful of counts. This chain uses TRBV11-2 with TRBJ2-1; 10 bases fit TRBD1. The length of the CDR3 is 15 residues. The germline V gene encodes CDR1 SGHAT and CDR2 FQNNGV. V trimming: 4 bases; J trimming: 9 bases; junction bases outside the gene matches: 9. CDR3: CASSSTRDRGGEQFF. CDR3 DNA sequence: TGTGCCAGCAGCTCTACCCGGGACAGGGGAGGTGAGCAGTTCTTC.

This clonotype has ten or more counts. J is TRBJ2-3 and V is TRBV3-1, with D unresolved. Trimming cost V 1 base and J 6 bases, with 11 bases left between them. The germline V gene encodes CDR1 LGHDT and CDR2 YNNKEL (reference sequence). CDR3 length: 14 amino acids. The CDR3 sequence: CASSQVFGSDTQYF. The CDR3 bases are TGTGCCAGCAGCCAAGTGTTCGGCTCGGATACGCAGTATTTT.

V usage is TRBV2 and J usage is TRBJ2-2; D may be TRBD1 or TRBD2 (5 bases each). From germline, CDR1 is SNHLY and CDR2 FYNNEI. The CDR3 has 13 amino acids. V was cut by 3 bases and J by 6 bases, with 8 bases left in between. CDR3 loop: CASSEGVAGELFF. The CDR3 DNA follows: TGTGCCAGCAGTGAGGGGGTTGCCGGGGAGCTGTTTTTT.

CDR3: CASSLWGADTEAFF. In DNA, the CDR3 is TGTGCCAGCAGCTTGTGGGGCGCGGACACTGAAGCTTTCTTT. V usage is TRBV7-2 and J usage is TRBJ1-1; a possible D gene is TRBD1 (5 bases). This CDR3 spans 14 amino acids. Germline CDR1 is SGHTA and CDR2 is FQGNSA. V shed 3 bases and J shed 3 bases, with 11 bases lying between them.

The J gene is TRBJ2-5, the V gene TRBV3-1; D gene uncertain. Germline CDR1 is LGHDT and CDR2 is YNNKEL (reference sequence). Trimming cost V 0 bases and J 2 bases, with 16 bases left between them. The CDR3 contains 17 residues. The CDR3 here is CASSQDRARDLQETQYF. The DNA for the CDR3 is TGTGCCAGCAGCCAAGATAGGGCGAGAGACCTACAAGAGACCCAGTACTTC.

The J gene is TRBJ2-7, the V gene TRBV11-2; D is unresolved. With 5 bases removed from V and 7 bases from J, the gap between germline ends came to 9 bases. Germline-derived CDR1 and CDR2 are SGHAT and FQNNGV. This CDR3 region has 11 residues. This CDR3 reads CASSLLQEQYF. DNA of the CDR3: TGTGCCAGCAGCCTCCTCCAAGAGCAGTACTTC.

V gene TRBV24-1 combines with J gene TRBJ1-2; D gene unclear. The germline V gene has CDR1 KGHDR and CDR2 SFDVKD. V dropped 3 bases and J dropped 9 bases, with 13 bases sitting between them. The CDR3 spans 13 residues. The CDR3 DNA reads TGTGCCACCAGTGATGGGATGGCTACCCGCTACACCTTC. Protein: CATSDGMATRYTF.

This clonotype was observed at least ten times. This rearrangement joins TRBV20-1 to TRBJ2-2; D gene ambiguous. CDR1 DFQATT and CDR2 SNEGSKA come from the germline V gene (reference sequence). This CDR3 has 13 residues. V was cut by 3 bases and J by 1 base, with 6 bases left in between. The CDR3 nucleotides read TGCAGTGCTAGGAGGCTGAACACCGGGGAGCTGTTTTTT. Encoded protein: CSARRLNTGELFF.